One and the same sample provided the 20 T cell receptor beta chains below, sequenced in a study of monozygotic twins with inflammatory bowel disease. TCRdb reworked the 5' RACE reads into one entry per CDR3 protein, no DNA. In total, the table holds 300,000 to 400,000 distinct CDR3 sequences. The sample taken for sequencing was blood. The receptors derive from a human donor with ulcerative colitis or Crohn's disease, or a healthy co-twin of an affected twin (not recorded which).

The CDR3 spells CAISGVEGRGYTF. The V gene is TRBV10-3, the J gene TRBJ1-2; TCRdb designates TRBD1, a call that cannot be tested without DNA. CDR3 size: 13 residues. CDR1 and CDR2 (germline): ENHRY, SYGVKD.

V and J are TRBV11-2 and TRBJ2-7; checking the TCRdb D call of TRBD2 is not possible without DNA. The CDR3 consists of 15 residues. Per germline, CDR1 SGHAT and CDR2 FQNNGV. CDR3 protein: CASSLASGGTYEQYF.

The V gene is TRBV6-5, the J gene TRBJ2-7; TCRdb's D call of TRBD1 is untestable without DNA. Per germline, CDR1 MNHEY and CDR2 SVGAGI. This CDR3 region has 13 residues. CDR3 sequence: CASKAPGFYEQYF.

The V gene is TRBV2, the J gene TRBJ2-3; TCRdb's D gene call, TRBD1, goes unchecked for lack of DNA. This CDR3 spans 15 amino acids. Germline-derived CDR1 and CDR2 are SNHLY and FYNNEI. CDR3 loop: CASSAGVHSTDTQYF.

The chain carries TRBV6-2 or TRBV6-3 and TRBJ2-2; the TCRdb D gene call, TRBD1, has no DNA to confirm it. Germline V gene data show CDR1 as MNHEY and CDR2 as SVGEGT. This CDR3 spans 15 amino acids. CDR3 loop: CASSLRGQGSRELFF.

V and J are TRBV27 and TRBJ2-5; the TCRdb D gene call, TRBD1, has no DNA to confirm it. The CDR3 is 16 residues long. Per the germline V gene, CDR1 is MNHEY and CDR2 is SMNVEV (reference sequence). CDR3 in amino acids: CASRRQGLSSGETQYF.

V and J are TRBV28 and TRBJ2-1; TCRdb picks TRBD2, but there is no DNA to check that call. The germline V gene encodes CDR1 MDHEN and CDR2 SYDVKM. The CDR3 sequence is 18 residues long. The CDR3 loop reads CASSPLGPPGGTYNEQFF.

CDR3 residues: CASSYSGFSGNTIYF. The chain has TRBV27 and TRBJ1-3; TCRdb's D gene call, TRBD1, goes unchecked for lack of DNA. The germline gives CDR1 MNHEY, CDR2 SMNVEV (reference sequence). CDR3 length equals 15 residues.

The chain's CDR3 is CASSSGPEAFF. The chain uses TRBV12-3 or TRBV12-4 and TRBJ1-1; with no DNA, the TCRdb D assignment of TRBD1 cannot be verified. There are 11 residues in the CDR3.

CDR3 in amino acids: CASSQDPGRAYYGYTF. This chain uses TRBV3-1 with TRBJ1-2. This CDR3 comprises 16 residues. Germline V gene data show CDR1 as LGHDT and CDR2 as YNNKEL (reference sequence). Full variable domain (missing parts from reference TRBV3-1 and TRBJ1-2): DTAVSQTPKYLVTQMGNDKSIKCEQNLGHDTMYWYKQDSKKFLKIMFSYNNKELIINETVPNRFSPKSPDKAHLNLHINSLELGDSAVYFCASSQDPGRAYYGYTFGSGTRLTVV.

The chain is built from TRBV6-2 or TRBV6-3 and TRBJ1-2; TCRdb outputs TRBD1, but without DNA this stays unchecked. The CDR3 extends over 13 amino acids. CDR1 MNHEY and CDR2 SVGEGT come from the germline V gene. Here the CDR3 reads CASVLGTGYGYTF.

The rearrangement uses TRBV6-1 and TRBJ1-1. The CDR3 totals 15 residues. Germline assignment: CDR1 MNHNS and CDR2 SASEGT. The CDR3 reads CARNGGKQRNTEAFF.

V and J are TRBV5-5 and TRBJ1-6; TCRdb returns TRBD1, unconfirmable since there is no DNA. CDR1 is SGHKS, CDR2 YYEKEE, per germline (reference sequence). The length of the CDR3 is 15 residues. The CDR3 here is CASSISGGKTSPLHF.

This chain uses TRBV20-1 with TRBJ1-4. Per germline, CDR1 DFQATT and CDR2 SNEGSKA (reference sequence). The CDR3 spans 13 residues. The CDR3 loop is CSASRQSNEKLFF.

The V call is TRBV30, the J call TRBJ1-2. The CDR3 extends over 13 amino acids. From germline, CDR1 is GTSNPN and CDR2 SVGIG (reference sequence). The CDR3 loop reads CALPPVANYGYTF.

The CDR3 loop reads CATSTGMNAEAFF. This rearrangement joins TRBV5-1 to TRBJ1-1; TCRdb gives TRBD1 as the D gene, but with no DNA this cannot be confirmed. The CDR3 contains 13 residues. Germline loops: CDR1 SGHRS, CDR2 YFSETQ.

V usage is TRBV7-9 and J usage is TRBJ1-2; TCRdb calls TRBD1, which cannot be checked without DNA. Germline V gene lookup returns CDR1 SEHNR and CDR2 FQNEAQ (reference sequence). The CDR3 is 14 amino acids. CDR3 residues: CASSRLRDGDGYTF.

The chain joins TRBV7-9 to TRBJ2-7; TCRdb indicates TRBD1, and absent DNA this call remains unverified. The V gene's germline CDR1 is SEHNR and CDR2 FQNEAQ (reference sequence). The CDR3 spans 15 residues. This chain's CDR3 is CASSFRTGGPYEQYF.

The chain couples TRBV19 to TRBJ2-6. CDR3 length: 16 residues. The germline V gene has CDR1 LNHDA and CDR2 SQIVND (reference sequence). This CDR3 reads CASSQDGYSGANVLTF.

V and J are TRBV6-5 and TRBJ2-1. Per germline, CDR1 MNHEY and CDR2 SVGAGI. This CDR3 contains 14 residues. CDR3 residues: CASSYSRLGYEQFF.